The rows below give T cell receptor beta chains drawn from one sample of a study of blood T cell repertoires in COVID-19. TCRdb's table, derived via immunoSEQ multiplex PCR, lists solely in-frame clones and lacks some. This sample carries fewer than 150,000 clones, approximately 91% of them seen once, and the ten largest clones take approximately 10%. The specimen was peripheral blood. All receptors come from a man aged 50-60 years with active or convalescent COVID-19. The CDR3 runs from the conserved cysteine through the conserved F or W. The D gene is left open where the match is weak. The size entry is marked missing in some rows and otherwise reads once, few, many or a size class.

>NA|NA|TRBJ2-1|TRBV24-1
CATSDLRAGTYNEQFF
TGTGCCACCAGTGATTTGCGTGCGGGTACCTACAATGAGCAGTTCTTC
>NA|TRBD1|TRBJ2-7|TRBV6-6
CASRGQGYSYEQYF
TGTGCCAGCAGAGGACAGGGGTACTCCTACGAGCAGTACTTC
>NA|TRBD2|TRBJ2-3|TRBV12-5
CASALQTLAGTSTDTQYF
TGTGCTAGTGCCTTACAGACTCTAGCGGGTACTAGCACAGATACGCAGTATTTT
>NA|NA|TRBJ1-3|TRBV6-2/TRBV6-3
CASSPAGNTIYF
TGTGCCAGCAGCCCCGCGGGAAACACCATATATTTT
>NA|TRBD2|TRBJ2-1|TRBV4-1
CASTISGRLDYNEQFF
TGCGCCAGCACCATTAGCGGGAGGCTGGACTACAATGAGCAGTTCTTC
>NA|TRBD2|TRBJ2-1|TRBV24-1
CATSGGIGTSGSSYNEQFF
TGTGCCACCAGTGGTGGGATCGGGACTAGCGGGAGCTCCTACAATGAGCAGTTCTTC
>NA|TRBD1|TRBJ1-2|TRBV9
CASSIGTGVYGYTF
TGTGCCAGCAGTATTGGTACAGGGGTTTATGGCTACACCTTC
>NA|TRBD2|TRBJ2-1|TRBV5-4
CASSLRRELGNEQFF
TGTGCCAGCAGCTTGCGGCGGGAGCTGGGGAATGAGCAGTTCTTC
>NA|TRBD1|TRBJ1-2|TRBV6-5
CASSRQGTYGYTF
TGTGCCAGCAGTCGACAGGGGACCTATGGCTACACCTTC
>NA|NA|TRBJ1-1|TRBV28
CASRPPRGTEAFF
TGTGCCAGCAGACCCCCGCGTGGCACTGAAGCTTTCTTT
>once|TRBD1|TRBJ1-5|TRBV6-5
CASSYFGQGRNQPQHF
TGTGCCAGCAGTTACTTCGGACAGGGGCGAAATCAGCCCCAGCATTTT
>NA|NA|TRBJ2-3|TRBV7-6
CASSLEPIGTSSITDTQYF
TGTGCCAGCAGCTTAGAGCCTATAGGGACATCTTCAATCACAGATACGCAGTATTTT
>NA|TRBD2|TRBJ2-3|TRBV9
CASSAGTTQYF
TGTGCCAGCAGCGCTGGGACTACACAGTATTTT
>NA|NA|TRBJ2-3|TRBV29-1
CSVTPGSLGTDTQYF
TGCAGCGTGACGCCGGGAAGTTTGGGGACAGATACGCAGTATTTT
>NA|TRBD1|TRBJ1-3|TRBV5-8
CASSRSGDRVGNTIYF
TGTGCCAGCAGCAGAAGCGGGGACAGGGTCGGAAACACCATATATTTT
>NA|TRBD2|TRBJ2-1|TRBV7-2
CASSPGSLAGYNEQFF
TGTGCCAGCAGCCCGGGGAGTCTAGCGGGATACAATGAGCAGTTCTTC
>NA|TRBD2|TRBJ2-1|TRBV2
CASRKRDGVGNEQFF
TGTGCCAGCAGAAAGCGGGACGGGGTGGGCAATGAGCAGTTCTTC
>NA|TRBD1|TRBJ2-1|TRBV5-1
CASSPTGGNEQFF
TGCGCCAGCAGTCCAACAGGGGGCAATGAGCAGTTCTTC
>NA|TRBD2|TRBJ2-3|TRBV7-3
CASSLVGTSGPDTQYF
TGTGCCAGCAGCTTAGTCGGGACTAGCGGGCCAGATACGCAGTATTTT
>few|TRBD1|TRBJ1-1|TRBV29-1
CSVEEQGAATEAFF
TGCAGCGTTGAAGAACAGGGGGCGGCCACTGAAGCTTTCTTT
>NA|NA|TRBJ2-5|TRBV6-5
CASSYPPPSQETQYF
TGTGCCAGCAGTTACCCCCCTCCCTCTCAAGAGACCCAGTACTTC
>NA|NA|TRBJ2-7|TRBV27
CASSLSKGARYEQYF
TGTGCCAGCAGTTTATCGAAAGGGGCTCGCTACGAGCAGTACTTC
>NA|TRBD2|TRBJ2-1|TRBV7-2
CASSSTRGTSGRLANEQFF
TGTGCCAGCAGCTCCACCCGCGGGACTAGCGGGAGGCTAGCGAATGAGCAGTTCTTC
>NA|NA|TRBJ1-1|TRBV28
CASSRQANTEAFF
TGTGCCAGCAGCCGACAGGCGAACACTGAAGCTTTCTTT